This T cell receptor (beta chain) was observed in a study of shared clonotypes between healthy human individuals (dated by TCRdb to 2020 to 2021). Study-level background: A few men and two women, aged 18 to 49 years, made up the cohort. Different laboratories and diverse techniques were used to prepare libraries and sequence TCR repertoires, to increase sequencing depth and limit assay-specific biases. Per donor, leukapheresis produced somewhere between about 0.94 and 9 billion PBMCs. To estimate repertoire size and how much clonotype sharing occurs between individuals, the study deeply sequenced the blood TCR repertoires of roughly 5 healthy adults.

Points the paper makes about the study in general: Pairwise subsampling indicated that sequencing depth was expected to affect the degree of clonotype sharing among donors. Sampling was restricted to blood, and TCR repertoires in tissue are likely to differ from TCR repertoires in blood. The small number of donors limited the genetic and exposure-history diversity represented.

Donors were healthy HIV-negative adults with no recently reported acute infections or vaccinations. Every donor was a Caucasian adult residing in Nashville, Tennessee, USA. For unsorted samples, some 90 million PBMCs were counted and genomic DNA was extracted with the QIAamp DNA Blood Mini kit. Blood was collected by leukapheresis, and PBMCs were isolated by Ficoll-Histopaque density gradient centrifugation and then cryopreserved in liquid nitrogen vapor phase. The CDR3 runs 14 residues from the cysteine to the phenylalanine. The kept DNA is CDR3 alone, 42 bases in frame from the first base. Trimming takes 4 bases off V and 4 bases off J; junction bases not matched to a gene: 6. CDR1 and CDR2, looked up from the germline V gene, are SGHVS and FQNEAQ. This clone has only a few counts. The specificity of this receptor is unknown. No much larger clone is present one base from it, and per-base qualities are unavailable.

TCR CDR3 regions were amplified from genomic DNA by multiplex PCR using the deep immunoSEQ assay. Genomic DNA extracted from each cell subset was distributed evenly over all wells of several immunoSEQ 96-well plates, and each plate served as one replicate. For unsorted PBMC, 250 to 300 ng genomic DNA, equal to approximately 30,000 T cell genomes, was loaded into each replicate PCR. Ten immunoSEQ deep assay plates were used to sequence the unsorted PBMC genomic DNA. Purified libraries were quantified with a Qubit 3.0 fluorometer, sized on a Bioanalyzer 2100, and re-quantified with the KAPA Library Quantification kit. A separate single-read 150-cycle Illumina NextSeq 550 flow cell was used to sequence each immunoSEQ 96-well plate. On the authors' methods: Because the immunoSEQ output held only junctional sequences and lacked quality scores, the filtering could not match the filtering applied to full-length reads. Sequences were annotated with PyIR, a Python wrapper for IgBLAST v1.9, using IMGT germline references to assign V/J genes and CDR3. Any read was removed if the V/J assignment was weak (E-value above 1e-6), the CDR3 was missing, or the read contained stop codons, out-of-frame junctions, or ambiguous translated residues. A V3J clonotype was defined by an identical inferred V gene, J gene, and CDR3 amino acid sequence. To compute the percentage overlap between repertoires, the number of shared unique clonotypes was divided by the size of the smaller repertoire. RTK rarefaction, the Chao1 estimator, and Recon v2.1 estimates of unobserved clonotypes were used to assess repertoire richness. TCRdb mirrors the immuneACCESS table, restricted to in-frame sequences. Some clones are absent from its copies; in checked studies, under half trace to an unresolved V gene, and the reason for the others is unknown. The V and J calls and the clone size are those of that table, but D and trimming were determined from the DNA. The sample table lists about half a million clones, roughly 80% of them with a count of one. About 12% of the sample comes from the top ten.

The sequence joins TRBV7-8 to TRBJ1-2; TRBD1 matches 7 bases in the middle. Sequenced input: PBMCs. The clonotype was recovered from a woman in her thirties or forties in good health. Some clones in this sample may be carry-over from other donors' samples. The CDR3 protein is CASSSTGNAYGYTF. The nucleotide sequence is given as TGTGCCAGCAGCTCGACAGGGAATGCCTATGGCTACACCTTC.